One and the same sample provided the 29 T cell receptor beta chains below, sequenced in a study of shared clonotypes between healthy human individuals. Produced via immunoSEQ multiplex PCR; TCRdb's table is partial and in-frame only. The sample includes approximately 2,000,000 clones, just over 90% of them seen just once. Selected positively for CCR7 and CD45RO-negative, naive CD8 cells excluded terminally differentiated effector memory CD45RA+ cells. Sequencing used naive CD8+ T cells from PBMCs. The source of these receptors is a man aged 18 to 30 in good health. Some clones in this sample may be carry-over from other donors' samples.

In the case of this clone: The same CDR3 is also encoded by other DNA sequences in this sample. CDR3 loop: CASSQDQGLQETQYF. The DNA for the CDR3 is TGCGCCAGCAGCCAAGATCAGGGACTCCAAGAGACCCAGTACTTC. The chain links TRBV4-3 to TRBJ2-5, with a weak D call TRBD2 (6 bases). The CDR3 extends over 15 amino acids. Trimming shortened V by 0 bases and J by 1 base, and 9 bases separated the two germline ends. CDR1 and CDR2 from the germline V gene are LGHNA and YSLEER.

This chain joins TRBV30 and TRBJ2-7; 9 bases agree with TRBD1. Trimming removed 2 bases from V and 7 bases from J; junction bases left unmatched: 9. This CDR3 spans 14 amino acids. Germline V gene data show CDR1 as GTSNPN and CDR2 as SVGIG (reference sequence). CDR3 sequence reads: CAWSLTGGAGEQYF. Written as DNA, the CDR3 is TGTGCCTGGAGTTTGACAGGGGGTGCAGGAGAGCAGTACTTC.

The gene calls are TRBV13 and TRBJ2-7, with 10 bases lining up with TRBD2. Trimming took 3 bases from V and 4 from J; bases not matched to a gene: 6. CDR1 PRHDT and CDR2 FYEKMQ come from the germline V gene (reference sequence). The CDR3 runs to 15 residues. The CDR3 sequence: CASSFSAGGDYEQYF. CDR3 sequence (DNA): TGTGCCAGCAGCTTCTCAGCGGGGGGGGATTACGAGCAGTACTTC.

This chain joins TRBV7-9 and TRBJ2-3; no clear D. CDR1 and CDR2 from the germline V gene are SEHNR and FQNEAQ (reference sequence). The CDR3 runs to 12 residues. Trimming left V 2 bases short and J 6 bases short, with 6 bases between. The CDR3 DNA sequence: TGTGCCAGCAGCTTACCCTGGGATACGCAGTATTTT. This gives the protein CASSLPWDTQYF.

The rearrangement uses TRBV11-2 and TRBJ2-5; 8 bases fit TRBD1. The V and J ends lost 5 bases and 3 bases, in that order; junction bases with no gene match: 11. Germline assignment: CDR1 SGHAT and CDR2 FQNNGV. The CDR3 runs to 16 residues. The CDR3 loop reads CASSPGPGQVKETQYF. The CDR3, as DNA: TGTGCCAGCAGCCCGGGACCGGGACAGGTTAAAGAGACCCAGTACTTC.

The V call is TRBV27, the J call TRBJ2-1, with 8 bases aligning to TRBD2. Germline CDR1 and CDR2: MNHEY and SMNVEV (reference sequence). The V and J ends lost 4 bases and 3 bases, in that order; junction bases with no gene match: 8. CDR3 length equals 16 residues. The CDR3 nucleotides read TGTGCCAGCAGTTGGACATCCGGGACTAGCTACAATGAGCAGTTCTTC. Translation gives CASSWTSGTSYNEQFF.

The chain employs TRBV11-2 and TRBJ1-5; D not resolved. V shed 2 bases and J shed 2 bases, with 4 bases lying between them. Looked up from germline, CDR1 is SGHAT and CDR2 is FQNNGV. The CDR3 covers 13 residues. The CDR3 loop is CASSLLGNQPQHF. Here the CDR3 DNA reads TGTGCCAGCAGCTTATTGGGCAATCAGCCCCAGCATTTT.

In nucleotides, the CDR3 is TGTGCCAGCAGCACTGGACAGGCCCAGATAGAGGAGCAGTACTTC. Amino acids: CASSTGQAQIEEQYF. The genes are TRBV9 and TRBJ2-7; TRBD1 matches at 7 bases. The J segment lost 7 bases and the V segment lost 4 bases, leaving 14 bases of the junction unmatched. The CDR3 has 15 amino acids. Germline CDR1 is SGDLS and CDR2 is YYNGEE.

The V call is TRBV9, the J call TRBJ1-4, with TRBD1 identical over 9 bases. CDR1 is SGDLS and CDR2 is YYNGEE in the germline V gene. The V and J ends lost 4 bases and 8 bases, in that order; junction bases with no gene match: 12. The CDR3 length is 16 residues. CDR3 DNA: TGTGCCAGCAGCACCTCCGGGACAGGGTTAGGAGAAAAACTGTTTTTT. Translating gives CASSTSGTGLGEKLFF.

This chain joins TRBV7-9 and TRBJ2-7; tentatively, D is TRBD2 (6 bases). V lost 2 bases and J 6 bases, leaving 14 bases between the germline ends. CDR3 length: 14 amino acids. CDR1 is SEHNR and CDR2 is FQNEAQ in the germline V gene (reference sequence). The CDR3 sequence: CASSLFGPEGEQYF. The CDR3 DNA reads as TGTGCCAGCAGCTTATTCGGGCCGGAGGGCGAGCAGTACTTC.

The gene calls are TRBV28 and TRBJ1-5, with D maybe TRBD1 (6 bases). The CDR3 contains 17 residues. The V end lost 10 bases, the J end lost 0 bases, and 22 bases lay between the germline ends. Germline V gene sequence: CDR1 MDHEN, CDR2 SYDVKM. The CDR3 DNA is TGTGCCACCGTAAACGAGGGGGGGCCATATAGCAATCAGCCCCAGCATTTT. Its translation: CATVNEGGPYSNQPQHF. Using reference TRBV28 and TRBJ1-5 for the parts outside the CDR3, the full variable domain is DVKVTQSSRYLVKRTGEKVFLECVQDMDHENMFWYRQDPGLGLRLIYFSYDVKMKEKGDIPEGYSVSREKKERFSLILESASTNQTSMYLCATVNEGGPYSNQPQHFGDGTRLSIL.

The rearrangement joins TRBV27 to TRBJ2-7; 8 bases match TRBD1. Looked up from germline, CDR1 is MNHEY and CDR2 is SMNVEV (reference sequence). This CDR3 has 15 amino acids. V shed 5 bases, J shed 2 bases, and the junction held 8 bases outside the gene matches. The CDR3 loop reads CASSKTGTGTYEQYF. The DNA of the CDR3 is TGTGCCAGCAGTAAAACCGGGACAGGAACCTACGAGCAGTACTTC.

The V call is TRBV6-1, the J call TRBJ2-1, with a tentative D call TRBD2 (5 bases). The CDR3 consists of 17 residues. Between the trimmed V and J ends, which lost 2 bases and 4 bases, there was a span of 18 bases. Germline V gives CDR1 MNHNS, CDR2 SASEGT. This CDR3 is CASSEFEWVSGYNEQFF. DNA for the CDR3: TGTGCCAGCAGTGAATTTGAGTGGGTCAGCGGTTACAATGAGCAGTTCTTC.

The genes are TRBV19 and TRBJ1-5; D is unclear. This CDR3 region has 12 residues. Between the trimmed V and J ends, which lost 5 bases and 0 bases, there was a span of 2 bases. The germline V gene encodes CDR1 LNHDA and CDR2 SQIVND (reference sequence). The CDR3 reads CASSVSNQPQHF. DNA of the CDR3: TGTGCCAGTAGTGTTAGCAATCAGCCCCAGCATTTT.

The chain carries TRBV5-6 and TRBJ1-1; 10 bases line up with TRBD1. There are 15 residues in the CDR3. Trimming at V came to 5 bases and at J to 4 bases, leaving 8 bases not matched to a gene. Germline CDR1 reads SGHDT; CDR2 reads YYEEEE. CDR3 sequence (DNA): TGTGCCAGCAGGGACCCCGGGACAGGGGCCACTGAAGCTTTCTTT. It yields the protein CASRDPGTGATEAFF.

The chain recombines TRBV4-2 with TRBJ1-2; no definite D call. The CDR3 runs 17 residues. Trimming removed 0 bases from V and 6 bases from J, with 20 bases in between. Per the germline V gene, CDR1 is LGHNA and CDR2 is YNFKEQ. CDR3 DNA: TGTGCCAGCAGCCAAGATCAGGACTTCCGAAGGTGGGATGGCTACACCTTC. Protein sequence: CASSQDQDFRRWDGYTF.

V is TRBV27 and J is TRBJ2-7; D gene unclear. With 1 base removed from V and 0 bases from J, the gap between germline ends came to 7 bases. Germline V gene sequence: CDR1 MNHEY, CDR2 SMNVEV (reference sequence). The CDR3 length is 14 residues. CDR3 amino acids: CASSLFRASYEQYF. The CDR3, as DNA: TGTGCCAGCAGTTTATTCCGGGCCTCCTACGAGCAGTACTTC.

The chain employs TRBV5-4 and TRBJ2-7; 8 bases map to TRBD2. The CDR3 loop spans 14 amino acids. Germline assignment: CDR1 SGHNT and CDR2 YYREEE (reference sequence). Trimming removed 0 bases from V and 3 bases from J; junction bases left unmatched: 2. The CDR3 sequence is CASSLGRGDYEQYF. CDR3 sequence (DNA): TGTGCCAGCAGCTTGGGGCGGGGGGACTACGAGCAGTACTTC. Looking up the rest from reference TRBV5-4 and TRBJ2-7 gives the full variable domain: ETGVTQSPTHLIKTRGQQVTLRCSSQSGHNTVSWYQQALGQGPQFIFQYYREEENGRGNFPPRFSGLQFPNYSSELNVNALELDDSALYLCASSLGRGDYEQYFGPGTRLTVT.

V and J are TRBV13 and TRBJ2-5; possible D gene TRBD1, 5 bases. This CDR3 has 13 residues. CDR1 and CDR2 (germline): PRHDT, FYEKMQ (reference sequence). The ends were cut back, 3 bases at V and 4 bases at J, with 9 bases in the middle. This CDR3 reads CASSLLQGETQYF. Written as DNA, the CDR3 is TGTGCCAGCAGCTTGCTGCAGGGAGAGACCCAGTACTTC.

V gene TRBV29-1 combines with J gene TRBJ1-2; 10 nucleotides align to TRBD1. Per germline, CDR1 SQVTM and CDR2 ANQGSEA. Trimming cost V 7 bases and J 2 bases; bases outside gene matches: 10. The CDR3 sequence is 15 residues long. The CDR3 region is CSGTLTGGPNYGYTF. CDR3 DNA sequence: TGCAGCGGCACACTGACAGGGGGCCCCAACTATGGCTACACCTTC.

The chain uses TRBV7-9 and TRBJ2-5, with D perhaps TRBD2 (5 bases). Deletions cut 5 bases from V and 5 bases from J, with 15 bases between. Germline V lookup: CDR1 SEHNR, CDR2 FQNEAQ (reference sequence). The CDR3 has 14 residues. CDR3 nucleotide sequence: TGTGCCAGCAGCCTCCCGGGAAGTCCTGAGACCCAGTACTTC. Encoded protein: CASSLPGSPETQYF.

The rearrangement joins TRBV15 to TRBJ1-4; no reliable D call. Germline assignment: CDR1 LNHNV and CDR2 YYDKDF (reference sequence). V was pared by 0 bases and J by 5 bases, with 16 bases between. The CDR3 is 17 amino acids. In nucleotides, the CDR3 is TGTGCCACCAGCAGAGATCTTAACCCTCCTACAAATGAAAAACTGTTTTTT. It translates to CATSRDLNPPTNEKLFF.

This clone was recorded a few times. The chain carries TRBV29-1 and TRBJ1-2; D gene ambiguous. The CDR3 is 10 amino acids. Germline-derived CDR1 and CDR2 are SQVTM and ANQGSEA. The ends were cut back, 6 bases at V and 6 bases at J, with 8 bases in the middle. The DNA for the CDR3 is TGCAGCGTCGTTTGGGATGGCTACACCTTC. It codes for CSVVWDGYTF.

The V gene is TRBV13, the J gene TRBJ2-3; possibly TRBD1 for D (5 bases). V was shortened by 5 bases and J by 0 bases, with 9 bases between the two germline ends. This CDR3 has 14 amino acids. Germline V CDR1 and CDR2: PRHDT, FYEKMQ (reference sequence). CDR3 in DNA: TGTGCCAGCAGCCGAGCAGGGAGCACAGATACGCAGTATTTT. Amino acids: CASSRAGSTDTQYF.

This chain connects TRBV4-2 to TRBJ2-1; TRBD2 aligns across 9 bases. The CDR3 spans 17 residues. With V trimmed by 0 bases and J by 8 bases, 11 bases remained unmatched. Germline-derived CDR1 and CDR2 are LGHNA and YNFKEQ. The CDR3 DNA sequence: TGTGCCAGCAGCCAAGATCCGCGGGAGGGCCTCGTCCATGAGCAGTTCTTC. This sequence encodes CASSQDPREGLVHEQFF.

The chain has TRBV27 and TRBJ2-7; D remains unclear. Trimming left V 6 bases short and J 2 bases short, with 14 bases between. The V gene's germline CDR1 is MNHEY and CDR2 SMNVEV (reference sequence). This CDR3 region has 14 residues. CDR3: CASSRVTPPYEQYF. The CDR3 nucleotides are TGTGCCAGCAGCCGGGTCACCCCCCCCTACGAGCAGTACTTC.

This chain connects TRBV28 to TRBJ2-1; tentatively, D is TRBD2 (7 bases). Germline V gives CDR1 MDHEN, CDR2 SYDVKM. V was shortened by 7 bases and J by 0 bases, with 13 bases between the two germline ends. This CDR3 has 15 residues. The CDR3 sequence: CASTWGGSSYNEQFF. CDR3 DNA: TGTGCCAGCACCTGGGGGGGCAGCTCCTACAATGAGCAGTTCTTC.

This clone has just one count. This chain uses TRBV28 with TRBJ1-5; no definite D call. Germline CDR1 and CDR2: MDHEN and SYDVKM. The CDR3 covers 13 residues. V dropped 6 bases and J dropped 4 bases, with 10 bases sitting between them. This CDR3 is CASSLVANQPQHF. The CDR3 coding sequence is TGTGCCAGCAGCTTGGTAGCTAATCAGCCCCAGCATTTT.

For this clone: The sample has other DNA sequences that encode this CDR3 too. This chain connects TRBV9 to TRBJ2-7; no clear D gene. Germline CDR1 reads SGDLS; CDR2 reads YYNGEE. The CDR3 loop spans 13 amino acids. Trimming took 3 bases from V and 2 from J, leaving 9 bases between them. CDR3 protein: CASSAGSAYEQYF. In nucleotides, the CDR3 is TGTGCCAGCAGCGCTGGTTCGGCCTACGAGCAGTACTTC.